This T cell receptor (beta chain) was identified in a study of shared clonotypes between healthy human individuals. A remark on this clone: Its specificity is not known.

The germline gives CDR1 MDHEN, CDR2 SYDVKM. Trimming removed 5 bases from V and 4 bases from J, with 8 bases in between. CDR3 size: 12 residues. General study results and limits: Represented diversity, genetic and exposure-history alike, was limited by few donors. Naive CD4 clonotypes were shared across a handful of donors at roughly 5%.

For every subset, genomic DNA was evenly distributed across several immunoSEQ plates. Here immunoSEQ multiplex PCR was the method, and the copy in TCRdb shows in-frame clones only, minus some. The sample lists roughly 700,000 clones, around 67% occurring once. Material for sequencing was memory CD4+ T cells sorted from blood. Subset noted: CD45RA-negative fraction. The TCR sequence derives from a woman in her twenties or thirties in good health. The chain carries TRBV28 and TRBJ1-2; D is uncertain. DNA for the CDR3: TGTGCCAGCAGTCTGGAGGCCTATGGCTACACCTTC. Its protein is CASSLEAYGYTF.